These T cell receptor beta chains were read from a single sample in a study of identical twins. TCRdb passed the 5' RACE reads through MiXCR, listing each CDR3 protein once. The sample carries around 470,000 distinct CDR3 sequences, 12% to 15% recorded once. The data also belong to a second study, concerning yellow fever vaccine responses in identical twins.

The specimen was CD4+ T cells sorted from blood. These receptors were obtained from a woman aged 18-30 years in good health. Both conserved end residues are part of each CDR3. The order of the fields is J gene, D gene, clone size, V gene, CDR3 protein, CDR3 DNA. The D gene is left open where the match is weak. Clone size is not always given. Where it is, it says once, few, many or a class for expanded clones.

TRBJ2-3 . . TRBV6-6 CASAARTDTQYF TGTGCCAGCGCAGCTCGCACAGATACGCAGTATTTT
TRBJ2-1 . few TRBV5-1 CASSWISTGNNEQFF TGCGCCAGCAGCTGGATTAGTACAGGGAACAATGAGCAGTTCTTC
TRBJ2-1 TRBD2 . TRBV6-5 CASSPRLAGGYASGNEQFF TGTGCCAGCAGTCCTCGACTAGCGGGGGGATACGCTTCCGGCAATGAGCAGTTCTTC
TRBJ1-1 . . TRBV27 CASRGRGPPEAFF TGTGCCAGCAGGGGGCGGGGGCCGCCTGAAGCTTTCTTT
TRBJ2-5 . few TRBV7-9 CASTSGDGDQETQYF TGTGCCAGCACCTCTGGGGACGGAGACCAAGAGACCCAGTACTTC
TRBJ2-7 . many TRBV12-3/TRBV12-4 CASSLPPGSYEQYF TGTGCCAGCAGTTTACCTCCGGGATCCTACGAGCAGTACTTC
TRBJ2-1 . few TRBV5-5 CASSFGLDPSEQFF TGTGCCAGCAGCTTTGGGCTAGACCCGAGTGAGCAGTTCTTC
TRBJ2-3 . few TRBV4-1 CASSPLGGTTDTQYF TGCGCCAGCAGCCCCCTAGGAGGGACCACAGATACGCAGTATTTT
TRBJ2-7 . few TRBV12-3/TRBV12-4 CASSLEIPYEQYF TGTGCCAGCAGTTTAGAGATCCCCTACGAGCAGTACTTC
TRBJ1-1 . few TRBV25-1 CASRLTGTGNTEAFF TGTGCCAGCAGGCTCACCGGGACGGGGAACACTGAAGCTTTCTTT
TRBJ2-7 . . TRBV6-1 CASSRPVIGGKGEQYF TGTGCCAGCAGTCGCCCGGTGATAGGGGGGAAGGGGGAGCAGTACTTC
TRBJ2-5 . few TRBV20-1 CSARVPYLGQETQYF TGCAGTGCTAGAGTGCCCTATCTGGGGCAAGAGACCCAGTACTTC
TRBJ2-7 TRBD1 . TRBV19 CASSVGQGVGEQYF TGTGCCAGTAGTGTAGGACAGGGAGTTGGCGAGCAGTACTTC
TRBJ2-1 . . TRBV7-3 CASSLVARGGNEQFF TGTGCCAGCAGCTTAGTGGCTAGAGGAGGCAATGAGCAGTTCTTC
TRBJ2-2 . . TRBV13 CASSWIGVRERSTGELFF TGTGCCAGCAGCTGGATCGGGGTGAGGGAACGAAGCACCGGGGAGCTGTTTTTT
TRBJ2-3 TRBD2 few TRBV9 CASGGVKRVDTQYF TGTGCCAGCGGGGGGGTTAAGAGGGTAGATACGCAGTATTTT
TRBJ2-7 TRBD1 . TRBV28 CASSTSTGAYEQYF TGTGCCAGCAGTACATCGACAGGGGCCTACGAGCAGTACTTC
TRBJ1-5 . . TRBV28 CASSLSGVGTQPQHF TGTGCCAGCAGCCTTTCGGGGGTGGGTACGCAGCCCCAGCATTTT
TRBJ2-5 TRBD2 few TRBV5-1 CARQISGGAEETQYF TGCGCCAGACAAATTAGCGGGGGGGCAGAAGAGACCCAGTACTTC
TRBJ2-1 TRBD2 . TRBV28 CASVTSGTKQFF TGTGCCAGCGTGACTAGCGGCACTAAGCAGTTCTTC
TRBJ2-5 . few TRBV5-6 CASTDPGATRGETQYF TGTGCCAGCACCGACCCGGGGGCGACACGTGGGGAGACCCAGTACTTC
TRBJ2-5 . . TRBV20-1 CSARDVRQPDETQYF TGCAGTGCTAGAGATGTCCGACAGCCCGATGAGACCCAGTACTTC
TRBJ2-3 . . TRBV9 CASSRERGIGTDTQYF TGTGCCAGCAGCCGAGAACGGGGGATTGGTACAGATACGCAGTATTTT
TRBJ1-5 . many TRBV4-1 CASSQVDRELQPQHF TGCGCCAGCAGCCAAGTTGACAGAGAACTTCAGCCCCAGCATTTT
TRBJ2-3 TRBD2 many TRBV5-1 CASSLREDGTDTQYF TGCGCCAGCAGCTTGCGGGAGGATGGCACAGATACGCAGTATTTT
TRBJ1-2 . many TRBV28 CASSLWRGGYTF TGTGCCAGCAGTTTATGGAGGGGAGGCTACACCTTC
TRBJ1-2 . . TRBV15 CATSREVGGSDGYTF TGTGCCACCAGCAGAGAGGTTGGGGGCAGTGATGGCTACACCTTC
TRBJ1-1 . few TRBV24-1 CATSERGGRAEAFF TGTGCCACCAGTGAGAGAGGGGGTCGGGCTGAAGCTTTCTTT
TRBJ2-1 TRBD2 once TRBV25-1 CASSELGGGSRNEQFF TGTGCCAGCAGTGAATTGGGCGGGGGGTCCCGCAATGAGCAGTTCTTC
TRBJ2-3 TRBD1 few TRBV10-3 CAIRRDSTTDTQYF TGTGCCATCAGAAGGGACAGCACCACAGATACGCAGTATTTT
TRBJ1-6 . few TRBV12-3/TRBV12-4 CASSLLGAALGPLHF TGTGCCAGCAGTTTACTGGGGGCGGCCCTCGGACCCCTCCACTTT
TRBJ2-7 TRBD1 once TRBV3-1 CASSQDITGVASPTKYEQYF TGTGCCAGCAGCCAAGATATCACAGGGGTAGCTAGCCCGACTAAATACGAGCAGTACTTC
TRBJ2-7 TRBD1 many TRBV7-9 CASSLAGQAYEQYF TGTGCCAGCAGCTTAGCGGGACAGGCGTACGAGCAGTACTTC
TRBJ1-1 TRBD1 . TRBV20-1 CSAEHRGEAFF TGCAGTGCTGAGCACAGGGGTGAAGCTTTCTTT
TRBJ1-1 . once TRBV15 CATSVQLESEAFF TGTGCCACCAGCGTACAACTGGAGTCTGAAGCTTTCTTT
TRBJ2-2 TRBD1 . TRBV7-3 CASSLFWTGYPGELFF TGTGCCAGCAGCTTATTCTGGACAGGGTATCCCGGGGAGCTGTTTTTT
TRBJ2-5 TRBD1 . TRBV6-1 CASSRGTGIVETQYF TGTGCCAGCAGTCGCGGGACAGGGATAGTAGAGACCCAGTACTTC
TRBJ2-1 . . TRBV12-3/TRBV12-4 CASSPRAGSADDEQFF TGTGCCAGCAGTCCACGTGCGGGGAGCGCCGACGATGAGCAGTTCTTC
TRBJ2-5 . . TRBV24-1 CATSDSKQETQYF TGTGCCACCAGTGATTCCAAGCAAGAGACCCAGTACTTC
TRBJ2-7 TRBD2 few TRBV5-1 CASSLELAGKVGSEQYF TGCGCCAGCAGCCTGGAGCTAGCGGGGAAAGTAGGGAGCGAGCAGTACTTC
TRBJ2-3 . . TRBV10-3 CAISESAAKGTQYF TGTGCCATCAGTGAGTCTGCAGCGAAGGGAACGCAGTATTTT
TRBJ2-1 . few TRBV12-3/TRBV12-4 CASSKYRGGVDEQFF TGTGCCAGCAGTAAATACAGAGGAGGGGTCGATGAGCAGTTCTTC
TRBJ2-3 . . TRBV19 CASSIAKFLGTDTQYF TGTGCCAGTAGTATAGCGAAGTTTTTGGGCACAGATACGCAGTATTTT